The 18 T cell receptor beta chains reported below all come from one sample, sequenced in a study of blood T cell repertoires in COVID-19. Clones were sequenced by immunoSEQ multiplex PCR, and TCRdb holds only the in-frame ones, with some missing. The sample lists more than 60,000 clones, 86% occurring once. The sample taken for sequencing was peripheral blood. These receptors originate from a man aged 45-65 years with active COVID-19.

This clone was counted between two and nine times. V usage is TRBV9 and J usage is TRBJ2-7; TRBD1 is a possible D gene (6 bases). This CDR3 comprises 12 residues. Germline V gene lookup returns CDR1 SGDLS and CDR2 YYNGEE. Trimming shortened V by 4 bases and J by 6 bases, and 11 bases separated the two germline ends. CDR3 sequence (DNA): TGTGCCAGCAGCACTCTCAGGGGCGAGCAGTACTTC. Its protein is CASSTLRGEQYF.

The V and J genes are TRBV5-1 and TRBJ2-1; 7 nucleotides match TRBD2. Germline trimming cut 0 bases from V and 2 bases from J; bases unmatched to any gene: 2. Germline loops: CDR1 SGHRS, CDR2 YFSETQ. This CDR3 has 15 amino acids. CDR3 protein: CASSLAGGAYNEQFF. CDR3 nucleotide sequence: TGCGCCAGCAGCTTGGCTGGGGGGGCCTACAATGAGCAGTTCTTC. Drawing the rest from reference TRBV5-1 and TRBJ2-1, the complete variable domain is KAGVTQTPRYLIKTRGQQVTLSCSPISGHRSVSWYQQTPGQGLQFLFEYFSETQRNKGNFPGRFSGRQFSNSRSEMNVSTLELGDSALYLCASSLAGGAYNEQFFGPGTRLTVL.

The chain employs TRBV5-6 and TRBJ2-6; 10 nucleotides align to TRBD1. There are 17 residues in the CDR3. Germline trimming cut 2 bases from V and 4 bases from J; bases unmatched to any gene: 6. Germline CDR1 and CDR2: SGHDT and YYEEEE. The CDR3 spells CASSLWTGGSGANVLTF. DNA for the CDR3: TGTGCCAGCAGCTTATGGACAGGGGGAAGCGGGGCCAACGTCCTGACTTTC.

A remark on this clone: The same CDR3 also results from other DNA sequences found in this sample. CDR3 bases: TGCGCCAGCAGCTTGGCGGGAGAGACCCAGTACTTC. Translation gives CASSLAGETQYF. The V gene is TRBV5-1, the J gene TRBJ2-5, with D unresolved. The CDR3 totals 12 residues. CDR1 is SGHRS and CDR2 is YFSETQ in the germline V gene. Trimming removed 0 bases from V and 4 bases from J, with 4 bases in between. Variable domain in full (rest from reference TRBV5-1 and TRBJ2-5): KAGVTQTPRYLIKTRGQQVTLSCSPISGHRSVSWYQQTPGQGLQFLFEYFSETQRNKGNFPGRFSGRQFSNSRSEMNVSTLELGDSALYLCASSLAGETQYFGPGTRLLVL.

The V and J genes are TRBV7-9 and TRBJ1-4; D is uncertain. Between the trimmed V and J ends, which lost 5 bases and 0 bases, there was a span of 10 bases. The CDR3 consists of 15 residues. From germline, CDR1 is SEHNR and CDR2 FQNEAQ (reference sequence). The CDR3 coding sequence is TGTGCCAGCAGCCCCGTGGTAGCAACTAATGAAAAACTGTTTTTT. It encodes CASSPVVATNEKLFF.

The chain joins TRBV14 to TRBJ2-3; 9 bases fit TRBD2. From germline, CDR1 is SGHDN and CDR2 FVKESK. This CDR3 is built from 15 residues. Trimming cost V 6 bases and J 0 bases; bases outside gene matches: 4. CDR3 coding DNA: TGTGCCAGCAGACCTAGCGGGGCTAGCACAGATACGCAGTATTTT. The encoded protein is CASRPSGASTDTQYF.

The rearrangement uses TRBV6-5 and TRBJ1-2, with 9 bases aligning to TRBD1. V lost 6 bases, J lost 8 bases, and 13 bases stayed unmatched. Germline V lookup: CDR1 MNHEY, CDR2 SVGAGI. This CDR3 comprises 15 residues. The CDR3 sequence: CASRKPGQGSEGYTF. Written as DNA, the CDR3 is TGTGCCAGCAGGAAACCGGGACAGGGCTCGGAGGGCTACACCTTC.

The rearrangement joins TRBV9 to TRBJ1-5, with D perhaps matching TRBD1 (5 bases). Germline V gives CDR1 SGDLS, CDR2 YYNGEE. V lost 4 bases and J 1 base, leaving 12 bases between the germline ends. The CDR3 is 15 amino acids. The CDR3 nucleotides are TGTGCCAGCAGCCAAGGGGTGGGAAGCAATCAGCCCCAGCATTTT. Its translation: CASSQGVGSNQPQHF.

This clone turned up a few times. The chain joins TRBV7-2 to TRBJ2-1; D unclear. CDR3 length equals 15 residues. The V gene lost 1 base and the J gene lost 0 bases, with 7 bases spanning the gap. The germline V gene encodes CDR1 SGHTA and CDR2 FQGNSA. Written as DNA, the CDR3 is TGTGCCAGCAGCTTAGGGTCTAGCTCCTACAATGAGCAGTTCTTC. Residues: CASSLGSSSYNEQFF.

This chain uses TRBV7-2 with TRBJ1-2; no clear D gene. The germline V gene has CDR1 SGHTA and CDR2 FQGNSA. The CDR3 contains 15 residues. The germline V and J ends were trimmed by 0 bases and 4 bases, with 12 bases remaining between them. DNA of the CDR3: TGTGCCAGCAGCTTAGCTTGGCGGGGATCCTATGGCTACACCTTC. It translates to CASSLAWRGSYGYTF. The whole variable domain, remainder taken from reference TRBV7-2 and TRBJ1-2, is GAGVSQSPSNKVTEKGKDVELRCDPISGHTALYWYRQSLGQGLEFLIYFQGNSAPDKSGLPSDRFSAERTGGSVSTLTIQRTQQEDSAVYLCASSLAWRGSYGYTFGSGTRLTVV.

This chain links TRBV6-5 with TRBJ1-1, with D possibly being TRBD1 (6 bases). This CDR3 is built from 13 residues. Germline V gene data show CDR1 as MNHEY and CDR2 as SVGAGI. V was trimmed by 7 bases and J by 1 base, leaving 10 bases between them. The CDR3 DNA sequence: TGTGCCAGCACCGACAGGCGGAACACTGAAGCTTTCTTT. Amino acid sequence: CASTDRRNTEAFF.

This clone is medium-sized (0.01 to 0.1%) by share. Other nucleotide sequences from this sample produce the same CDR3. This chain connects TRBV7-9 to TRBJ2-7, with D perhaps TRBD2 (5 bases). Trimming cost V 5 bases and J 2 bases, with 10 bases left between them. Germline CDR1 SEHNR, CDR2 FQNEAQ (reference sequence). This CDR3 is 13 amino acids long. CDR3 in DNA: TGTGCCAGCAGCCCAGGACTCCCCTACGAGCAGTACTTC. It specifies CASSPGLPYEQYF.

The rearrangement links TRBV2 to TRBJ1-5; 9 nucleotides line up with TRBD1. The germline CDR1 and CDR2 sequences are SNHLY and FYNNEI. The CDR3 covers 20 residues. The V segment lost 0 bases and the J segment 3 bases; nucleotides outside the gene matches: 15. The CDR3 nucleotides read TGTGCCAGCAGTGAAGCGCCTCGGGGGACAGGGTACAGTATCAATCAGCCCCAGCATTTT. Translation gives CASSEAPRGTGYSINQPQHF.

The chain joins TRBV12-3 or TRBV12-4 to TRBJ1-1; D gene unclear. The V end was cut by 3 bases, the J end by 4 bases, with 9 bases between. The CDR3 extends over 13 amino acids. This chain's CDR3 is CASSFSRFTEAFF. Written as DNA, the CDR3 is TGTGCCAGCAGTTTTTCGCGGTTCACTGAAGCTTTCTTT.

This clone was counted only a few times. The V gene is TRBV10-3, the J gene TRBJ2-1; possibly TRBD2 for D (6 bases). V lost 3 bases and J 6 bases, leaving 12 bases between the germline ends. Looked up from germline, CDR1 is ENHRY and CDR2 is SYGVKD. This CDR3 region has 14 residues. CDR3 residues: CAISEGQAGNEQFF. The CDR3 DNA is TGTGCCATCAGTGAAGGACAAGCGGGCAATGAGCAGTTCTTC.

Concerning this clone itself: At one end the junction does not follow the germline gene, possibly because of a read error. The DNA of the CDR3 is TGCGCCAGCAGCGCCACCGGGACTAGCGGGGGGAGTTTT. Translation gives CASSATGTSGGSF. This chain connects TRBV5-1 to TRBJ2-3, with 15 bases matching TRBD2. CDR1 and CDR2 (germline): SGHRS, YFSETQ. This CDR3 is built from 13 residues.

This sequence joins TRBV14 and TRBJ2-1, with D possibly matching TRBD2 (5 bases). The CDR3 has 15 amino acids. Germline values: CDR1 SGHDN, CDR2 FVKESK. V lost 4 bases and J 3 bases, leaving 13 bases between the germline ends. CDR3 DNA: TGTGCCAGCAGCCGGACCCTAGACTACTACAATGAGCAGTTCTTC. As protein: CASSRTLDYYNEQFF.

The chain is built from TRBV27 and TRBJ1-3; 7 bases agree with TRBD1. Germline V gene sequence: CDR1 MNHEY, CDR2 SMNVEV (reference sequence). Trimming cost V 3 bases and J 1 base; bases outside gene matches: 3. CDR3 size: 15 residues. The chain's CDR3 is CASSLAGGSGNTIYF. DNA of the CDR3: TGTGCCAGCAGTTTGGCAGGGGGGTCTGGAAACACCATATATTTT.